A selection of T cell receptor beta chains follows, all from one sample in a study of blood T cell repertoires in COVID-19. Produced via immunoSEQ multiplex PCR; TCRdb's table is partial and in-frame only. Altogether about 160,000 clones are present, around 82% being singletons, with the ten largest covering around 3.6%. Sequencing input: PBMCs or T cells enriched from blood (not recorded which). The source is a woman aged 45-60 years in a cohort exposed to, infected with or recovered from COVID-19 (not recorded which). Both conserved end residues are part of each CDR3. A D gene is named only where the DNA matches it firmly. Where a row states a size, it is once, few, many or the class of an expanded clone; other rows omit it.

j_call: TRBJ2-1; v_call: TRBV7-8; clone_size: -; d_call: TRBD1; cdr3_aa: CASSPGQGIYNEQFF; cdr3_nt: TGTGCCAGCAGCCCCGGACAGGGGATCTACAATGAGCAGTTCTTC
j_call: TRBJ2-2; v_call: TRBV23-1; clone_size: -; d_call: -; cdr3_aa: CASSHRGDTGELFF; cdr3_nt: TGCGCCAGCAGTCACCGTGGAGACACCGGGGAGCTGTTTTTT
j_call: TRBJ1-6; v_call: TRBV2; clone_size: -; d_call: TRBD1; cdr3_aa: CASRATGATWSPLHF; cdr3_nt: TGTGCCAGCAGAGCCACAGGGGCGACTTGGTCACCCCTCCACTTT
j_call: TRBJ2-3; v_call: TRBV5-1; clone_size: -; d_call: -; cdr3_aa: CASSLISDTQYF; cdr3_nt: TGCGCCAGCAGCTTGATAAGCGATACGCAGTATTTT
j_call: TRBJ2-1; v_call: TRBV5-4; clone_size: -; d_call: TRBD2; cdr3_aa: CASSYTSGDYNEQFF; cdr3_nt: TGTGCCAGCAGCTATACGAGCGGGGACTACAATGAGCAGTTCTTC
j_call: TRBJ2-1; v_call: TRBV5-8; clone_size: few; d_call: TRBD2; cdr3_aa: CASSLGLAGLYNEQFF; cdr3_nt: TGTGCCAGCAGCTTGGGGCTAGCGGGACTGTACAATGAGCAGTTCTTC
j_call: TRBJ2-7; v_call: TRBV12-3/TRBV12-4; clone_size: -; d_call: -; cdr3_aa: CASSITYEQYF; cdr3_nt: TGTGCCAGCAGTATTACCTACGAGCAGTACTTC
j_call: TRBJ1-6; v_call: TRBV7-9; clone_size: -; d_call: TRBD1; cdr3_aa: CASSKIGGTGGFLSPTSPLHF; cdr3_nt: TGTGCCAGCAGCAAAATTGGCGGGACAGGGGGTTTCCTTTCCCCGACTTCACCCCTCCACTTT
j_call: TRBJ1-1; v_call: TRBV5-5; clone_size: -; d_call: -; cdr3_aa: CASSKQGGDTEAFF; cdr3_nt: TGTGCCAGCAGCAAACAGGGAGGGGACACTGAAGCTTTCTTT
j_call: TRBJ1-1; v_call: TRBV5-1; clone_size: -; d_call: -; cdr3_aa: CASSFGATGLDTEAFF; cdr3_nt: TGCGCCAGCAGCTTCGGGGCAACAGGGTTGGACACTGAAGCTTTCTTT
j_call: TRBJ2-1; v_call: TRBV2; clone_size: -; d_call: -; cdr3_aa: CASSGLQGFDEQFF; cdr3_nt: TGTGCCAGCAGTGGGCTTCAGGGTTTTGATGAGCAGTTCTTC
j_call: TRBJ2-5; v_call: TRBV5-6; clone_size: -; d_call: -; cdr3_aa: CASRSDLKETQYF; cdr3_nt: TGTGCCAGCAGATCTGACTTGAAAGAGACCCAGTACTTC
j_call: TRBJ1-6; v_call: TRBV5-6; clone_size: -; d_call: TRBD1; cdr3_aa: CASTQDRGNNSPLHF; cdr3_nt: TGTGCCAGCACCCAAGACAGGGGTAATAATTCACCCCTCCACTTT
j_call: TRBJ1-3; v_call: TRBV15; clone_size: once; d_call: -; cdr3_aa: CATSRSGNTIYF; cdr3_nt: TGTGCCACCAGCAGGAGCGGAAACACCATATATTTT
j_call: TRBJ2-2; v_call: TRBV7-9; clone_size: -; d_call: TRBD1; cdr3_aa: CASSWGQNELTNTGELFF; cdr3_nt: TGTGCCAGCAGCTGGGGACAGAACGAATTAACCAACACCGGGGAGCTGTTTTTT
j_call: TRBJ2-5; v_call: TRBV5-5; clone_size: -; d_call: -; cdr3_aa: CASRDSQETQYF; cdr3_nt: TGTGCCAGCAGAGACAGCCAAGAGACCCAGTACTTC
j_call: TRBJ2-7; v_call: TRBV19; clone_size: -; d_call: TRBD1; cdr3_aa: CASSMGQGNWRSQYF; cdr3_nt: TGTGCCAGTAGTATGGGACAGGGAAACTGGCGTAGCCAGTACTTC
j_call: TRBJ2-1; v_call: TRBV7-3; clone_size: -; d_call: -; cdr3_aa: CASSLNRDNEQFF; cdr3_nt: TGTGCCAGCAGCTTAAATCGAGACAATGAGCAGTTCTTC
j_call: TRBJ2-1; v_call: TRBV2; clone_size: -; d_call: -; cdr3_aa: CASMRLSYNEQFF; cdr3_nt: TGTGCCAGCATGCGACTTTCCTACAATGAGCAGTTCTTC
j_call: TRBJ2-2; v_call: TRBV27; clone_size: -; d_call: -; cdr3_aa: CASSLFNIDTGELFF; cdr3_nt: TGTGCCAGCAGTCTCTTCAACATCGACACCGGGGAGCTGTTTTTT
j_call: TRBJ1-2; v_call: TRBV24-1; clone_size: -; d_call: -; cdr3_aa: CATSGGSDSLYGYTF; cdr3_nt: TGTGCCACCAGTGGCGGCAGCGATAGCCTCTATGGCTACACCTTC
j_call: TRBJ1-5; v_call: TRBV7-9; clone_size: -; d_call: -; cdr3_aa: CASGGQGEGDQPQHF; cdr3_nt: TGTGCCAGCGGGGGCCAAGGGGAGGGGGATCAGCCCCAGCATTTT
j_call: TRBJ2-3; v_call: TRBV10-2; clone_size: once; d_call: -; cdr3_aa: CASSEREVRVGTDTQYF; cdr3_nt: TGCGCCAGCAGTGAGCGAGAGGTCAGGGTGGGCACAGATACGCAGTATTTT
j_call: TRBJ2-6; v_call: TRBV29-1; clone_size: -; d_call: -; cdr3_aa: CSVKGTGANVLTF; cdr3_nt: TGCAGCGTGAAAGGGACAGGGGCCAACGTCCTGACTTTC
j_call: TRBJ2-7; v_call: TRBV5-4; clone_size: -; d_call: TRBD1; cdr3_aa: CASSSPGDSSYEQYF; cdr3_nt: TGTGCCAGCAGCTCCCCCGGGGACAGCTCCTACGAGCAGTACTTC
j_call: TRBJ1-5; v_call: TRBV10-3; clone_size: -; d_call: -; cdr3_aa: CAISAGGHPQPQHF; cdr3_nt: TGTGCCATCAGTGCCGGGGGGCATCCTCAGCCCCAGCATTTT
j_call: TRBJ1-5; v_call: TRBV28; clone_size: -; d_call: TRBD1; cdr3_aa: CASSFQPATGVRQPQHF; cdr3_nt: TGTGCCAGCAGTTTTCAACCCGCGACAGGGGTGCGTCAGCCCCAGCATTTT